Listed below are T cell receptor beta chains from one sample, sequenced in a study of blood T cell repertoires in COVID-19. This table comes from immunoSEQ multiplex PCR, and its TCRdb copy is limited to in-frame clones, with some not included. The sample records around 150,000 clones, 65% to 90% being singletons. Sample: peripheral blood. The receptors were sampled from a man in his sixties or seventies with acute or convalescent COVID-19. CDR3s include the opening cysteine and the closing phenylalanine or tryptophan. Each record gives: J gene, V gene, CDR3 protein.

TRBJ2-1 | TRBV18 | CASSPRDSYNEQFF
TRBJ2-1 | TRBV28 | CASQEGAGEQFF
TRBJ1-2 | TRBV6-2/TRBV6-3 | CASSRELGYTF
TRBJ2-5 | TRBV29-1 | CSVEDLAGEETQYF
TRBJ2-7 | TRBV19 | CASRDRDEQYF
TRBJ2-3 | TRBV7-2 | CASSLASGNADTQYF
TRBJ2-1 | TRBV24-1 | CATSDDTGLAGGPINEQFF
TRBJ2-7 | TRBV4-3 | CASSQVPGTPSIEQYF
TRBJ1-2 | TRBV28 | CASSPDRGFYGYTF
TRBJ1-1 | TRBV30 | CASARGGLNTEAFF
TRBJ2-1 | TRBV7-8 | CASSLTTGTNNNEQFF
TRBJ2-7 | TRBV5-5 | CASSPMNEAYEQYF
TRBJ1-5 | TRBV6-2/TRBV6-3 | CASSPGAGNQPQHF
TRBJ1-5 | TRBV28 | CASSLLGGQPQHF
TRBJ1-5 | TRBV5-1 | CASSLEGGQGQPQHF
TRBJ2-1 | TRBV6-2/TRBV6-3 | CASSYGMGPTSGGIYEQFF
TRBJ2-1 | TRBV3-1/TRBV3-2 | CASSQEPRSGNEQFF
TRBJ1-1 | TRBV18 | CASSITGETEAFF
TRBJ2-1 | TRBV3-1/TRBV3-2 | CASSQTTSPLAGDNEQFF
TRBJ2-7 | TRBV5-6 | CASSRTSGRHEQYF
TRBJ2-7 | TRBV29-1 | CSVVRTGPYEQYF
TRBJ2-2 | TRBV7-3 | CASSFLLNTGELFF
TRBJ2-3 | TRBV12-3/TRBV12-4 | CASSLQGTDTQYF
TRBJ1-6 | TRBV28 | CASSPPGGFHNSPLHF
TRBJ1-6 | TRBV5-3 | CARSLVSLNSPLHF
TRBJ2-1 | TRBV19 | CASSMGGGEQFF
TRBJ2-1 | TRBV5-1 | CASSRTSGYNEQFF
TRBJ2-7 | TRBV4-2 | CASSQIRDRGSYEQYF
TRBJ1-2 | TRBV2 | CASRSTGLNYGYTF
TRBJ2-7 | TRBV6-5 | CASSPGTVPYEQYF
TRBJ2-3 | TRBV7-2 | CASSLVLAGGYLTDTQYF
TRBJ2-5 | TRBV5-1 | CASSLLGGQETQYF
TRBJ2-7 | TRBV5-8 | CASSLTGVYEQYF
TRBJ2-7 | TRBV5-1 | CASSSLTGFPYEQYF
TRBJ2-1 | TRBV19 | CASSIEAGGPYNEQFF
TRBJ2-5 | TRBV5-1 | CASSLESGAQETQYF
TRBJ1-1 | TRBV28 | CASSSLPGGGTEAFF
TRBJ2-3 | TRBV28 | CASSAYSGRVTDTQYF
TRBJ2-1 | TRBV10-3 | CAISIQGGGINEQFF
TRBJ2-5 | TRBV7-2 | CASSLGFRGQETQYF
TRBJ2-3 | TRBV24-1 | CATSQAGRAPDTQYF
TRBJ2-1 | TRBV24-1 | CATSDFRGPYYNEQFF
TRBJ1-2 | TRBV5-4 | CASSFTQGGFGYTF
TRBJ2-1 | TRBV6-2/TRBV6-3 | CANSRPGLGNNEQFF
TRBJ2-1 | TRBV7-2 | CASSSSGGSYNEQFF
TRBJ2-7 | TRBV6-6 | CASSHYLALRGYEQYF
TRBJ2-6 | TRBV7-2 | CASSLAQTGSGANVLTF
TRBJ2-5 | TRBV24-1 | CATSAGRTGSVQETQYF
TRBJ2-3 | TRBV27 | CASRRLGTDTQYF
TRBJ2-2 | TRBV7-2 | CASSLGAGGTGELFF
TRBJ2-1 | TRBV5-6 | CASNLRTSFHNEQFF
TRBJ2-7 | TRBV27 | CASSLGGRTYEQYF
TRBJ2-2 | TRBV2 | CASRRDRPYTGELFF
TRBJ2-7 | TRBV7-6 | CASSLGETGAYEQYF